This T cell receptor beta chain was identified in a study of CD8 T cells in ankylosing spondylitis. About this clonotype: What it binds is unknown.

TCRdb passed the 5' RACE reads through MiXCR, listing each CDR3 protein once. The data show over 110,000 distinct CDR3 sequences, roughly 8.4% seen once. V was cut by 5 bases and J by 6 bases, with 8 bases left in between. CDR3 size: 11 residues. Germline V gene lookup returns CDR1 MDHEN and CDR2 SYDVKM. Study-level points and caveats: There was reportedly significant enrichment of clones that were disease-linked in matched ankylosing spondylitis synovial fluid. It appeared that ankylosing spondylitis blood was characterized by a TCR beta motif of fewer than 10 highly homologous variants.

The chain joins TRBV28 to TRBJ2-7; D remains ambiguous. The origin of this receptor is a male donor with ankylosing spondylitis. Sequenced: synovial fluid, either unsorted or a sorted T cell fraction (not recorded which). This CDR3 is CASSQLSEQYF. The CDR3 region has the DNA TGTGCCAGCAGTCAATTATCCGAGCAGTACTTC.